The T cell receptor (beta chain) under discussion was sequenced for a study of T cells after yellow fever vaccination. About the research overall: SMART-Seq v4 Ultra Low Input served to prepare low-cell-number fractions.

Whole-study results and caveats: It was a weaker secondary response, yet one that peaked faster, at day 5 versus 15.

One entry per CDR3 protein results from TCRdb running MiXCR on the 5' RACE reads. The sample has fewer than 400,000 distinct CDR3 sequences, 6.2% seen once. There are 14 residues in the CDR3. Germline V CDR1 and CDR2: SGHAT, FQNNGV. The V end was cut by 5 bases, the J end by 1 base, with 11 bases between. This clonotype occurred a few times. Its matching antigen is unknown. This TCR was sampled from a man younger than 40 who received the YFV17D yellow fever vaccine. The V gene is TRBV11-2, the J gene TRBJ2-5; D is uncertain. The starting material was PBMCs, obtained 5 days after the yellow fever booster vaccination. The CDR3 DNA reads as TGTGCCAGCAGCCAGAACTTTGTCCAAGAGACCCAGTACTTC. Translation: CASSQNFVQETQYF.